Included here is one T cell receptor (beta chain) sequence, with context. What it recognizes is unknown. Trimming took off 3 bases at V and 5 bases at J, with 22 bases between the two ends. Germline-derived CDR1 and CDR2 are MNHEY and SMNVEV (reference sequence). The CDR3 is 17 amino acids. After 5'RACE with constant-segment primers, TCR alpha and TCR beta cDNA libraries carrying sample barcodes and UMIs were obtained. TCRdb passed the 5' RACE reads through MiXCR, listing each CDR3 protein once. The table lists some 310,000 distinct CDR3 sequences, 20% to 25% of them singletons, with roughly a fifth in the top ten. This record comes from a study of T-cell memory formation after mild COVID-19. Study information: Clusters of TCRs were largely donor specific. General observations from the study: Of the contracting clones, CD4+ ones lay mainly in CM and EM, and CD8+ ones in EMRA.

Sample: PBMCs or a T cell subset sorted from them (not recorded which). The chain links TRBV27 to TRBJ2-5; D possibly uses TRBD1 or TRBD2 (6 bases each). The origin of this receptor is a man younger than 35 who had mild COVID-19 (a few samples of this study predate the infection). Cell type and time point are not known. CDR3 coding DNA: TGTGCCAGCAGTTTTTGGTCCCGGGGGCGCTGGGGGGAGACCCAGTACTTC. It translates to CASSFWSRGRWGETQYF.